The 18 T cell receptor beta chains reported below all come from one sample, sequenced in a study of shared clonotypes between healthy human individuals. The naive CD8 fraction comprised CD45RO-negative cells positively selected for CCR7 and excluded terminally differentiated effector memory CD45RA+ cells. Assay: immunoSEQ multiplex PCR; the TCRdb copy retains only in-frame clones and omits some. The data show 750,000 to 1,000,000 clones, with almost 95% seen just once and around 24% held by the top ten. Sample: naive CD8+ T cells sorted from blood. The receptor source for this set is a man aged 30 to 45 in good health.

V usage is TRBV5-1 and J usage is TRBJ1-4; D is undetermined. The CDR3 loop spans 15 amino acids. Germline assignment: CDR1 SGHRS and CDR2 YFSETQ. The V gene lost 3 bases and the J gene lost 8 bases, with 17 bases spanning the gap. The CDR3 DNA reads as TGCGCCAGCAGCTCCGTGACCTCCGGAGGGGAAAAACTGTTTTTT. Its translation: CASSSVTSGGEKLFF.

V usage is TRBV29-1 and J usage is TRBJ2-1, with 8 bases identical to TRBD2. Per the germline V gene, CDR1 is SQVTM and CDR2 is ANQGSEA. Trimming at V came to 1 base and at J to 2 bases, leaving 10 bases not matched to a gene. CDR3 size: 17 residues. DNA of the CDR3: TGCAGCGTTGAAGGCCAACTAGCGGTCCCAACCTACAATGAGCAGTTCTTC. Residues: CSVEGQLAVPTYNEQFF.

This clone has only one observation. The rearrangement uses TRBV23-1 and TRBJ2-7; possibly TRBD2 for D (6 bases). TRBV23-1 is an ORF, with its function uncertain. The V end was cut by 0 bases, the J end by 3 bases, with 21 bases between. The CDR3 is 18 residues long. The CDR3: CASSQSPGRSGSGYEQYF. The CDR3 bases are TGCGCCAGCAGTCAATCCCCCGGAAGGTCCGGGAGTGGCTACGAGCAGTACTTC.

V gene TRBV4-1 combines with J gene TRBJ2-7; 9 positions agree with TRBD2. The CDR3 runs to 15 residues. V was pared by 1 base and J by 2 bases, with 3 bases of the junction left unmatched. Germline CDR1 and CDR2: MGHRA and YSYEKL. In DNA form, the CDR3 reads TGCGCCAGCAGCCAAGTGGCTAGCGGGGCCTACGAGCAGTACTTC. This gives the protein CASSQVASGAYEQYF.

V gene TRBV11-2 combines with J gene TRBJ2-7; 8 bases agree with TRBD2. CDR3 length equals 16 residues. J gave up 2 bases and V 5 bases, and 11 bases lay outside the gene matches. Per the germline V gene, CDR1 is SGHAT and CDR2 is FQNNGV. CDR3 DNA: TGTGCCAGCAGCCAAACCGGGACTAGAGATCCCTACGAGCAGTACTTC. It yields the protein CASSQTGTRDPYEQYF.

The CDR3 DNA follows: TGTGCCAGCAGTGATACCGGGATGAACACTGAAGCTTTCTTT. This sequence encodes CASSDTGMNTEAFF. The chain uses TRBV27 and TRBJ1-1, with D uncertain. Germline V lookup: CDR1 MNHEY, CDR2 SMNVEV (reference sequence). The CDR3 extends over 14 amino acids. Trimming removed 5 bases at V and 0 bases at J, with 10 bases between.

V and J are TRBV9 and TRBJ1-2; D is possibly TRBD1 (5 bases). CDR3 length equals 16 residues. Germline lookup yields CDR1 SGDLS and CDR2 YYNGEE. The V end was cut by 10 bases, the J end by 2 bases, with 24 bases between. The CDR3 protein is CASQAPPGEDNYGYTF. The CDR3 bases are TGTGCCTCACAAGCCCCTCCGGGGGAGGACAACTATGGCTACACCTTC. Combining the CDR3 with reference TRBV9 and TRBJ1-2 gives the whole variable domain DSGVTQTPKHLITATGQRVTLRCSPRSGDLSVYWYQQSLDQGLQFLIQYYNGEERAKGNILERFSAQQFPDLHSELNLSSLELGDSALYFCASQAPPGEDNYGYTFGSGTRLTVV.

The chain uses TRBV29-1 and TRBJ2-1, with D tentatively TRBD2 (5 bases). Trimming left V 5 bases short and J 5 bases short, with 7 bases between. The CDR3 contains 11 residues. Germline V lookup: CDR1 SQVTM, CDR2 ANQGSEA. The CDR3 reads CSVTRNNEQFF. The DNA for the CDR3 is TGCAGCGTTACTAGGAACAATGAGCAGTTCTTC.

The chain carries TRBV28 and TRBJ2-3, with TRBD1 identical over 10 bases. The CDR3 loop spans 16 amino acids. CDR1 and CDR2 from the germline V gene are MDHEN and SYDVKM. The junction had 7 bases not matched to a gene; V was cut back by 7 bases and J by 0 bases. The CDR3 region is CASKSDRGGSTDTQYF. CDR3 nucleotide sequence: TGTGCCAGCAAATCGGACAGGGGGGGTAGCACAGATACGCAGTATTTT.

J is TRBJ2-7 and V is TRBV5-3, with D perhaps TRBD1 (6 bases). TRBV5-3 is marked as an open reading frame, function uncertain. There are 15 residues in the CDR3. V lost 8 bases to trimming and J lost 1 base, with 19 bases between them. CDR3 sequence: CASRPELGTSYEQYF. Here the CDR3 DNA reads TGTGCCAGCAGACCGGAGCTAGGGACATCCTACGAGCAGTACTTC.

This chain connects TRBV5-1 to TRBJ2-3; 12 bases fit TRBD2. V shed 8 bases and J 2 bases; nucleotides not matched to a gene: 6. Germline V lookup: CDR1 SGHRS, CDR2 YFSETQ. The CDR3 has 15 residues. This CDR3 reads CASTLAGGPTDTQYF. The CDR3 DNA follows: TGCGCCAGTACACTAGCGGGAGGACCCACAGATACGCAGTATTTT.

V is TRBV29-1 and J is TRBJ1-1; 9 bases fit TRBD1. Per the germline V gene, CDR1 is SQVTM and CDR2 is ANQGSEA. With V trimmed by 6 bases and J by 8 bases, 10 bases remained unmatched. This CDR3 is 13 amino acids long. The CDR3 region has the DNA TGCAGCGTGAAACAGGGGGCTGGACCAGAAGCTTTCTTT. Translating it yields CSVKQGAGPEAFF.

J is TRBJ2-7 and V is TRBV27; maybe TRBD2 (6 bases). The CDR3 totals 12 residues. The V end was cut by 6 bases, the J end by 5 bases, with 11 bases between. Germline assignment: CDR1 MNHEY and CDR2 SMNVEV (reference sequence). The CDR3 sequence: CASSITGDEQYF. The CDR3 DNA sequence: TGTGCCAGCAGCATTACGGGGGACGAGCAGTACTTC.

The genes are TRBV7-9 and TRBJ1-1; the D gene is possibly TRBD1 (6 bases). Germline CDR1 SEHNR, CDR2 FQNEAQ (reference sequence). There are 17 residues in the CDR3. Between the trimmed V and J ends, which lost 2 bases and 2 bases, there was a span of 18 bases. As DNA, the CDR3 is TGTGCCAGCAGCTTATCATCGTGGGACACTAGAAACACTGAAGCTTTCTTT. Translating gives CASSLSSWDTRNTEAFF.

J is TRBJ2-7 and V is TRBV14; D ambiguous. The ends were cut back, 4 bases at V and 2 bases at J, with 9 bases in the middle. Germline V lookup: CDR1 SGHDN, CDR2 FVKESK. The CDR3 has 13 residues. In nucleotides, the CDR3 is TGTGCCAGCAGCCGAGATATAGCCTACGAGCAGTACTTC. Translated: CASSRDIAYEQYF. The complete variable domain, with remaining parts taken from reference TRBV14 and TRBJ2-7, reads EAGVTQFPSHSVIEKGQTVTLRCDPISGHDNLYWYRRVMGKEIKFLLHFVKESKQDESGMPNNRFLAERTGGTYSTLKVQPAELEDSGVYFCASSRDIAYEQYFGPGTRLTVT.

V gene TRBV4-1 combines with J gene TRBJ2-7; TRBD2 matches at 8 bases. V lost 2 bases to trimming and J lost 4 bases; unmatched junction nucleotides: 13. Germline CDR1 MGHRA, CDR2 YSYEKL. CDR3 length: 17 amino acids. CDR3 sequence reads: CASSQMTGGLAGYEQYF. The DNA of the CDR3 is TGCGCCAGCAGCCAAATGACTGGCGGACTAGCTGGTTACGAGCAGTACTTC.

Worth noting for this clone: Other DNA sequences within the sample encode an identical CDR3. The genes are TRBV9 and TRBJ2-2; no reliable D call. Trimming removed 3 bases from V and 0 bases from J, with 6 bases in between. The CDR3 has 14 amino acids. Germline CDR1 reads SGDLS; CDR2 reads YYNGEE. CDR3 amino acids: CASSAGSNTGELFF. Written as DNA, the CDR3 is TGTGCCAGCAGCGCCGGGTCGAACACCGGGGAGCTGTTTTTT.

V gene TRBV11-2 combines with J gene TRBJ2-2, with TRBD2 matching over 11 bases. The CDR3 is made up of 15 amino acids. CDR1 SGHAT and CDR2 FQNNGV come from the germline V gene. V trimming: 4 bases; J trimming: 7 bases; junction bases outside the gene matches: 5. CDR3 protein: CASSSVAGGVGELFF. As DNA, the CDR3 is TGTGCCAGCAGCTCAGTAGCGGGAGGGGTCGGGGAGCTGTTTTTT.